A selection of T cell receptor beta chains follows, all from one sample in a study of blood T cell repertoires in COVID-19. Libraries were prepared by immunoSEQ multiplex PCR; TCRdb keeps only in-frame clonotypes and omits some of them. The table includes approximately 40,000 clones, more than 90% detected once. The specimen was peripheral blood. The source of these receptors is a woman over 75 with acute or convalescent COVID-19. Both conserved end residues are trimmed from each CDR3. Rows give clone size only sometimes, using once, few, many, or a class for an expanded clone.

clone_size j_call v_call cdr3_length cdr3_aa
NA TRBJ1-2 TRBV7-2 12 ASTLGGVNYGYT
NA TRBJ1-2 TRBV27 12 ASKLRGGNYGYT
few TRBJ2-2 TRBV4-3 15 ASSQDLPGTGPGELF
NA TRBJ2-7 TRBV23-1 12 ASRRTGGWREQY
NA TRBJ1-5 TRBV21-1 16 ASSPRGSKSDSNQPQH
NA TRBJ2-7 TRBV9 13 ASSGGAGGSYEQY
NA TRBJ2-7 TRBV23-1 12 ASTPPGPSYEQY
NA TRBJ1-1 TRBV30 13 AWSGGDRMNTEAF
NA TRBJ1-2 TRBV12-3/TRBV12-4 11 ASSLVLGGGYT
NA TRBJ1-1 TRBV10-3 11 AISGRQNTEAF
NA TRBJ1-2 TRBV18 11 ASSLGTGDGYT
NA TRBJ1-1 TRBV7-7 13 ASSLTSGQNTEAF
NA TRBJ1-1 TRBV4-3 14 ASSPEYRASNTEAF
NA TRBJ2-7 TRBV4-3 13 ASSQDWTGNYEQY
NA TRBJ2-3 TRBV7-2 14 ASSSIGTGGTDTQY
NA TRBJ2-1 TRBV9 14 ASSVDPRGAYNEQF
NA TRBJ2-2 TRBV19 14 ASSIWDRGRDGELF